This TCR beta chain originates from a study of cytomegalovirus exposure and HLA in healthy donors. V lost 5 bases and J lost 6; bases outside the gene matches: 8. The germline V gene has CDR1 LNHDA and CDR2 SQIVND (reference sequence). The CDR3 is made up of 15 amino acids. Amplification used 60 Vbeta primers and 13 Jbeta primers. Profiled with immunoSEQ multiplex PCR; TCRdb holds only in-frame clones, not every one. The table shows about 200,000 clones, with about 81% occurring only once. General study results and limits: For most subjects, TCR beta sequences were reported to predict HLA-A and HLA-B alleles with accuracy. Across donors, presence/absence analyses took sequencing depth to be roughly uniform.

Turning to this clone: Its antigen is currently unknown.

The chain uses TRBV19 and TRBJ2-1; 9 bases are shared with TRBD1. Sequenced input: PBMCs. The TCR comes from a woman aged 40 to 55 in good health and CMV-seronegative. The chain's CDR3 is CASSDGTGTINEQFF. The CDR3 bases are TGTGCCAGTAGTGACGGGACAGGGACTATCAATGAGCAGTTCTTC.